This T cell receptor beta chain stems from a study of cytomegalovirus exposure and HLA in healthy donors. PCR primers comprised 60 Vbeta and 13 Jbeta primers. The method was immunoSEQ multiplex PCR; TCRdb's version includes in-frame clones alone and lacks a portion of them. The table has about 160,000 clones, about 75% seen once. Germline V gene sequence: CDR1 DFQATT, CDR2 SNEGSKA (reference sequence). The CDR3 totals 11 residues. The chain carries TRBV20-1 and TRBJ2-3; TRBD1 matches 10 bases. Sequencing input: PBMCs. The clonotype was recovered from a woman aged 45-65 years in good health and CMV-seropositive. In DNA form, the CDR3 reads TGCTCTGGACAGGGGGCAGATACGCAGTATTTT. Its translation: CSGQGADTQYF.